This passage covers 10 T cell receptor beta chains from one sample sequenced in a study of tumor-infiltrating lymphocytes in primary liver carcinoma. Co-extracted RNA and DNA came from about 19-30 mg of unsorted bulk tissue. TCR beta cDNA was made from 400 to 500 ng total RNA with a constant-region primer. A slightly modified ARM-PCR protocol with three nested multiplex PCR rounds produced these TCR beta libraries. Two initial PCR rounds of around 9 cycles each paired TRBV1-TRBV30 forward primers with a C-beta reverse primer. In TCRdb, the multiplex PCR reads were re-called with MiXCR into one record per CDR3 protein. The profile covers 99,000 or so distinct CDR3 sequences, with around 63% appearing a single time and around 9.1% taken by the ten largest. Sequenced input: liver tumor tissue from sampling region 5. Subset of the sample: tumor region T5, tumor centre. These receptors all stem from a woman in her fifties or sixties with primary liver carcinoma and hepatitis B virus infection.

This chain links TRBV11-2 with TRBJ1-2; a possible D gene is TRBD1 (5 bases). Germline V gives CDR1 SGHAT, CDR2 FQNNGV. The germline V and J ends were trimmed by 5 bases and 4 bases, with 11 bases remaining between them. This CDR3 is built from 13 residues. CDR3 protein: CASSHSGGYGYTF. As DNA, the CDR3 is TGTGCCAGCAGCCATAGTGGGGGCTATGGCTACACCTTC.

This clonotype is medium-sized (0.01 to 0.1%) by share. The rearrangement uses TRBV11-2 and TRBJ2-3; TRBD2 matches at 9 bases. V dropped 2 bases and J dropped 1; count of bases not matched to a gene: 16. This CDR3 contains 20 residues. Germline loops: CDR1 SGHAT, CDR2 FQNNGV. CDR3 in amino acids: CASSLRGLAGLRVRTDTQYF. The DNA of the CDR3 is TGTGCCAGCAGCTTAAGGGGCCTAGCGGGATTGAGAGTCCGCACAGATACGCAGTATTTT.

This clonotype has more than one count but fewer than ten. A clone one base away is much larger, so this may be a read error. The rearrangement links TRBV6-1 to TRBJ1-1; unclear D gene. Germline V gives CDR1 MNHNS, CDR2 SASEGT. The CDR3 has 13 amino acids. V gave up 11 bases and J gave up 5 bases, with 18 bases separating them. The CDR3 reads CAGRWERRTEAFF. CDR3 DNA: TGTGCCGGCCGGTGGGAACGGCGGACTGAAGCTTTCTTT.

Comment on this clonotype: This likely comes from a read error, as the CDR3 has no conserved phenylalanine or tryptophan at its end. The DNA is omitted, as the CDR3 cannot be located on it reliably, and the CDR3 follows TCRdb's listing. The chain links TRBV28 to TRBJ1-2; TRBD1, the D gene given by the table, was not confirmed from the DNA. The germline gives CDR1 MDHEN, CDR2 SYDVKM. The CDR3 extends over 14 residues, inclusive of both ends. The CDR3 sequence: CASRTGGGNYGYTY.

Note on this clonotype: The conserved phenylalanine or tryptophan is not found at the CDR3 terminus, so this likely reflects a read error. The chain is built from TRBV5-1 and TRBJ2-3; 12 bases align to TRBD2. Germline V lookup: CDR1 SGHRS, CDR2 YFSETQ. This CDR3 contains 16 residues. Germline trimming cut 2 bases from V and 0 bases from J; bases unmatched to any gene: 1. CDR3 sequence (DNA): TGCGCCAGCAGCTTCGGACTAGCGGGAAGCACAGATACGCAGTATTCT. It is translated as CASSFGLAGSTDTQYS.

The count of this clonotype is one. Its ends do not fully match the called genes, so a read error is possible. The J gene is TRBJ2-6, the V gene TRBV4-1, with D perhaps TRBD1 (5 bases). This CDR3 comprises 18 residues. Germline CDR1 MGHRA, CDR2 YSYEKL. CDR3 nucleotides: TGCGCCAGCAGCCAAGATGCACAGGCCAGCTCTGGGGCCAATGTCCTGACTTTC. Encoded protein: CASSQDAQASSGANVLTF.

Concerning this clonotype itself: One end of the junction varies from germline; a read error may be responsible. The CDR3 DNA reads as TGTAGCGTTGGAGTGTTGGGCAGGGTGGGGGCTAGCACAGATACGCAGTATTTT. Translation: CSVGVLGRVGASTDTQYF. The V and J genes are TRBV29-1 and TRBJ2-3; TRBD1 might be the D (6 bases). CDR3 length: 18 amino acids. Germline V lookup: CDR1 SQVTM, CDR2 ANQGSEA.

Concerning this clonotype itself: At one of its ends the junction is not consistent with the germline gene, which may arise from a read error. V usage is TRBV6-1 and J usage is TRBJ2-5; weak D call: TRBD1 (6 bases). Germline V gene sequence: CDR1 MNHNS, CDR2 SASEGT. This CDR3 is built from 14 residues. CDR3 sequence: CASSVDRYQETQYF. The CDR3 DNA follows: TGTGCCAGCAGTGTAGACAGGTACCAGGAGACCCAGTACTTC.

The rearrangement uses TRBV5-1 and TRBJ2-5; 10 nucleotides line up with TRBD2. Germline CDR1 SGHRS, CDR2 YFSETQ. V lost 3 bases to trimming and J lost 4 bases; unmatched junction nucleotides: 12. This CDR3 is 17 amino acids long. In DNA, the CDR3 is TGCGCCAGCAGCTCCGGCAGGGGTAGCGGGAGGTCAGAGACCCAGTACTTC. Translated: CASSSGRGSGRSETQYF.

Turning to this clonotype: Sequence at one end of the junction differs from germline and may be a read error. This chain uses TRBV30 with TRBJ1-2; possible D gene TRBD1, 6 bases. Germline V CDR1 and CDR2: GTSNPN, SVGIG (reference sequence). The CDR3 is 16 amino acids. CDR3 sequence reads: CAWSVSQGVCIYGYTF. CDR3 coding DNA: TGTGCCTGGAGTGTTTCACAGGGAGTCTGCATCTATGGTTACACCTTC.